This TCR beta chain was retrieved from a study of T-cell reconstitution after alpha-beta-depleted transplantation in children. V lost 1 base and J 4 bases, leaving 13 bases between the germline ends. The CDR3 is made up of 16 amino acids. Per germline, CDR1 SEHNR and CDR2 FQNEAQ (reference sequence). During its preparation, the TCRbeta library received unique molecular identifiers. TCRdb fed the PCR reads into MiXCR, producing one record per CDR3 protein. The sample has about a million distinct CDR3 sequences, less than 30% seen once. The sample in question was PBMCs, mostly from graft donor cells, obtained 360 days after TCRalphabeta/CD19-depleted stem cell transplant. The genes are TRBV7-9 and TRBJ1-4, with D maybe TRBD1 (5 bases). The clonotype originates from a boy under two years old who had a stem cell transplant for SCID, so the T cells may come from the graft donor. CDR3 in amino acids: CASSLGTLTVNEKLFF. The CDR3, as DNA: TGTGCCAGCAGCTTAGGGACACTAACAGTTAATGAAAAACTGTTTTTT.